This TCR beta chain is drawn from a study of cytomegalovirus exposure and HLA in healthy donors (dated by TCRdb to about 2017). Notes on the research overall: According to an earlier analysis of 587 of the donors, some 180 million T cells yielded 95 million to 140 million unique TCR beta sequences and more than 250 Gb of sequence data. An early release that covered 500 to 800 HLA-typed donors contained approximately 320 gigabases of sequencing data and about 93 million unique TCR sequences. The genetic ancestry cluster associated with self-reported Caucasian donors included around four fifths of the 300 to 400 genotyped donors. The aim of the study was to test whether cataloging public T cell receptors could identify signatures of past pathogen exposure. The study used immunosequencing to profile the T cell repertoires of more than 650 subjects and linked those repertoires to cytomegalovirus serostatus. In addition to the first cohort of hundreds of subjects, a separate validation cohort of 120 different subjects was used. To predict cytomegalovirus infection status, the study brought together high-throughput TCR immunosequencing, statistical association of individual TCRs with disease status, and machine learning. A later analysis re-analyzed previously published TCR beta repertoires from about 600 donors and added high-resolution HLA genotyping to study TCR occurrence patterns. In the later analysis, no new phenotypic data were used to find candidate immune exposures; instead, reliance was placed on TCR beta sequences and their occurrence across donors. An earlier analysis of 587 of the donors used high-throughput TCR beta sequencing to judge whether each TCR beta V gene segment behaved as functional or pseudogenic. Donor age, sex, ethnicity and CMV serostatus were collected together with the repertoire data. Genome-wide SNP genotypes for about 65% of the roughly 670 donors were used in a later genetic analysis, which treated that subset as a discovery cohort. All discovery cohort repertoires had been generated using a single sequencing platform. Both class I and class II loci were covered by HLA typing, at four-digit resolution. Typing coverage differed by locus: A, B, C, DRB1 and DQB1 were typed in roughly 620-640 donors, DQA1 in 500 to 550, DPA1 in approximately 600, and DPB1 in just under 490. A few DR-DQ haplotypes were treated as single units for association and clustering because of strong linkage in the cohort. On average, roughly 200,000 unique TCR beta nucleotide sequences were sequenced per donor among roughly 430 genotyped donors of the cohort, with 15% to 20% of those sequences being non-productive.

The cohort consisted of 600 or so healthy bone marrow donors. At the time of sampling, every cohort member was nominally healthy, though immune exposures that went unrecorded were likely present. The donor tested CMV seronegative, placing the donor among the 350 to 400 seronegative members of the cohort. A peripheral blood sample was provided by each donor, and peripheral blood mononuclear cells were used for TCR beta sequencing. The Qiagen DNeasy Blood Extraction Kit was used to extract genomic DNA from the blood cell samples. The sample holds a few counts of this clone. Its cognate antigen has yet to be identified. Per-base quality was not reported, and no clone a single base away is much larger than it. The same CDR3 is also encoded by other DNA sequences in this sample. Library method: the immunoSEQ multiplex PCR assay. For the multiplex PCR, a mixture combining 60 forward primers for TCR Vbeta segments and 13 reverse primers for TCR Jbeta segments was used. The CDR3 region of rearranged TCR beta genes was amplified from genomic DNA with a multiplex PCR assay. The amplified TCR beta libraries were sequenced on the Illumina HiSeq System as 87-base-pair reads. Processing in the source paper ran as follows. In a later analysis, some 80 million unique TCR beta chains were counted across the 500 to 850 repertoires, and roughly 11 million of these chains were shared by at least two donors. To remove PCR and sequencing errors, raw reads were error-corrected and collapsed into unique sequences using a nearest-neighbor algorithm that merged closely related sequences. CDR3 sequences were aligned to IMGT reference sequences to assign V, D and J gene segments. For a sequence to be retained, a match of at least six nucleotides to both a V gene segment and a J gene segment was required. A rearrangement counted as productive if the CDR3 had no stop codons and remained in frame with V and J, and every other rearrangement counted as non-productive. CDR3 was defined according to IMGT convention as the region running from the second conserved V-encoded cysteine to the conserved J-encoded phenylalanine. Sequences without an unambiguous match to a single V gene segment were excluded from the earlier analysis of several hundred of the donors. An earlier analysis of approximately 590 of the donors classified V segments as functional when productive rearrangements were above 56.7% and as segregating when the standard deviation between donors was above 5%. To diagnose cytomegalovirus status from the catalog of TCR beta chain sequences, a statistical classification framework was built. A later analysis assigned V and J genes by comparing TCR nucleotide sequences with IMGT/GENE-DB human TR gene sequences. A later analysis assigned CDR3 sequences and most-parsimonious VDJ recombination scenarios with the TCRdist pipeline. A later analysis defined each TCR beta chain by its CDR3 amino acid sequence plus V-gene family, and excluded reads lacking a unique V-gene family. A later analysis removed over 500 highly shared, low-generation-probability nucleotide sequences to deal with suspected cross-contamination and a sequencing artifact. A later analysis calculated a clonal expansion index for each public chain from normalized within-repertoire ranks of inferred template counts. A later analysis computed generation probabilities with a VDJ recombination model fitted to out-of-frame rearrangements, and checked the results against IGoR. A later analysis scored TCR-TCR, TCR-HLA and TCR-CMV co-occurrence with hypergeometric tests, applying a repertoire-size bias correction to TCR pairs. In a later analysis, false discovery rates were estimated by permuting HLA or CMV assignments 20 times. In a later analysis, co-occurring TCRs were grouped with DBSCAN, and TCRdist sequence similarity was added when clustering was performed within HLA-allele-positive subsets. For co-occurrence clustering, repertoires with fewer than 30,000 or more than 120,000 public chains were excluded, along with roughly 5 repertoires with anomalous nucleotide sharing. Sourced from immuneACCESS, this table was stored by TCRdb with only in-frame sequences that have V and J called. A share of the clones is absent; for the studies checked, an unresolved V gene accounts for under half, and the remainder has no known explanation. From that table come the V and J calls and clone size; the DNA was used to work out D and trimming. The sample table contains 100,000 to 120,000 clones; only one count was recorded for approximately 81% of them. The ten largest clones add up to roughly 1.2% of the sample.

V has 3 bases trimmed and J has 4 bases trimmed; junction bases matching no gene number 8. Its CDR3 holds 16 amino acids, cysteine through phenylalanine. Only the CDR3 DNA stays, 48 bases, in frame from base 1. Sequences LNHDA (CDR1) and SQIVND (CDR2) are obtained from the germline V gene (reference sequence). Overall study results and their limits: Compared with the roughly 710-donor mean, donors in an Asian-associated ancestry cluster had fewer N-insertions in productive TCRs, according to a later genetic analysis. CMV serostatus was the only immune exposure information available for the cohort. Presence/absence analyses assumed roughly uniform sequencing depth across donors, an assumption that may not hold. Roughly 15 rarely observed V segments, including chromosome 9 orphons, were excluded from the earlier analysis of several hundred of the donors because counts were too low. Compared with equally common non-associated chains, HLA-associated TCR beta chains in a later analysis were more clonally expanded and had lower generation probabilities. Strong co-occurrence of HLA alleles, especially DR and DQ, made assigning TCR associations to individual alleles difficult. Some IMGT-functional V segments, including TRBV6-2 and TRBV6-3, could not be told apart with the 87-base-pair reads, so those segments were excluded. Linkage disequilibrium might explain the correlated functional status among segregating V segments, but an unknown experimental factor could not be ruled out. An association between a missense DCLRE1C variant and V-gene and J-gene trimming of TCR beta chains was found in a later genetic analysis and replicated in an independent cohort. HLA typing was unavailable for some donors at each locus, so association tests used only the typed subset. In vitro tests confirmed that a few of the cytomegalovirus-associated TCR beta chains recognize cytomegalovirus antigens. A further reported finding was that TCR beta sequences accurately predicted the HLA-A and HLA-B alleles for most subjects in the first cohort. A later analysis found that TCR association rates varied across HLA loci, with DRB1 alleles showing the most associated TCRs and HLA-C alleles the fewest. In a later analysis, 16,951 TCR beta sequences were associated with specific HLA alleles at a false discovery rate of 0.05. It was suggested by the authors that the approach could potentially be generalized to other disease states and immunological phenotypes. In an earlier analysis of more than 500 of the donors, most TCR beta V segments appeared in productive rearrangements about 87% or about 30% of the time, broadly matching IMGT annotations. Most TCR sequences were seen in very few donors, while some public TCRs were found in many individuals. In this cohort, only TCR beta chains were sequenced, and detectable features were limited by the absence of alpha or paired-chain data. A total of around 150 TCR beta chains were listed by the study as associated with cytomegalovirus. In a later analysis, several top co-occurrence clusters were reported to appear linked to parvovirus B19, influenza, CMV and Epstein-Barr virus. In both the original and validation cohorts, the classifier was reported to diagnose cytomegalovirus status with high specificity and sensitivity. A cluster of highly shared sequence variants was judged likely to represent a technical artifact of the sequencing pipeline. According to a later analysis, most CMV-associated TCR beta chains appeared to be HLA-restricted, and the HLA associations seemed to be driven largely by CMV exposure.

The TCR sequence derives from a man younger than 40 in good health and CMV-seronegative. Sequencing was performed on PBMCs. The chain was built from TRBV19 and TRBJ1-1; the central 10 bases match TRBD1. In nucleotide form, the sequence is TGTGCCAGTAGTATCCCCGTCGACAGGGGGCTCACTGAAGCTTTCTTT. This gives the protein CASSIPVDRGLTEAFF.